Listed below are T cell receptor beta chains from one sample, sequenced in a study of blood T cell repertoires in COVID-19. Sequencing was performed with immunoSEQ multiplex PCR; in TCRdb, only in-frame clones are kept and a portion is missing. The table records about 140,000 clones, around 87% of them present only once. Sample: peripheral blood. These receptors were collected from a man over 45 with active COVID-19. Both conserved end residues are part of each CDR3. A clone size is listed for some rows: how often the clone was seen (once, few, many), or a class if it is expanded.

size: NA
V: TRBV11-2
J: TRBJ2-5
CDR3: CASRVGLGQETQYF

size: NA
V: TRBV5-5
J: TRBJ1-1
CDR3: CASSFSSATGSAFF

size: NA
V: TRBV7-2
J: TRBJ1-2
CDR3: CASSSSPVNQGANYGYTF

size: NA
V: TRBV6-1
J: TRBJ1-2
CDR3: CASSDVWGVRPRANYGYTF

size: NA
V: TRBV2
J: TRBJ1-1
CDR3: CASQIAGPLNTEAFF

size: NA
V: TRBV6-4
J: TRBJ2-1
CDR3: CASSETGNNEQFF

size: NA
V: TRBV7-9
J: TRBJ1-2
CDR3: CASEPEYGYTF

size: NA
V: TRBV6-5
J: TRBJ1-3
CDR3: CASSPPRSGNTIYF

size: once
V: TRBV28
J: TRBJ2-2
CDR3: CASSLSFTGELFF

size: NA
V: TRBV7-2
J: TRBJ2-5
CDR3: CASSSSGGRGETQYF

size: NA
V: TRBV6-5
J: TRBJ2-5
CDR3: CASSYGTGGWETQYF

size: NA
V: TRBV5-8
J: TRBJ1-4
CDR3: CASSALRGTNEKLFF

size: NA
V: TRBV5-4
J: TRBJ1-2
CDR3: CASSLAGARGYTF

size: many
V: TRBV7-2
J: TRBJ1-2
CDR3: CASSLEGQGYGYTF

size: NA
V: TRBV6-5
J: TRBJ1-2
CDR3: CASKSTGGGYTF

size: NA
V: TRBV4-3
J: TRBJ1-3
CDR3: CASSQDDFSGNTIYF

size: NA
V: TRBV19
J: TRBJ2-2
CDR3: CASSPGGNTNTGELFF

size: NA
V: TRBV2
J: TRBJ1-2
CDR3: CASKGTGNGYTF

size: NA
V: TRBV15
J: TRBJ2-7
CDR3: CATSRTGDSYEQYF

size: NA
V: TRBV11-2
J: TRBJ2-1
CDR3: CASSLRRLSAGYEQFF

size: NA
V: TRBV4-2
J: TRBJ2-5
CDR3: CASSPTGIAAETQYF

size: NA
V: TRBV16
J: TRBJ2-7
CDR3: CASSQSSEAYEQYF

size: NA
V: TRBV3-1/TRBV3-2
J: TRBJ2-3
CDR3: CASSRWGGMADTQYF

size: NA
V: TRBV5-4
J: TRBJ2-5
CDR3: CASSLQGAGETQYF

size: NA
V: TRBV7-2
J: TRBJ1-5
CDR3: CASSSGLHSNQPQHF

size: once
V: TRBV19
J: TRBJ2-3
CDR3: CASSATGLASSDTQYF

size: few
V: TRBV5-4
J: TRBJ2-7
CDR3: CASSLSSGGFYEQYF

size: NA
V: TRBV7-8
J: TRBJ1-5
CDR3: CASSLSELLNQPQHF

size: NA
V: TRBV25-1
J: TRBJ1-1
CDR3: CASSESGGGRYVEAFF

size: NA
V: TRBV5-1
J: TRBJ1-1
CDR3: CASGTGMVNTEAFF

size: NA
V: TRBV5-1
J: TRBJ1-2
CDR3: CASSLLQGGGYTF

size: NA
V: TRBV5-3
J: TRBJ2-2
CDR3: CARSLGQGPPSNTGELFF

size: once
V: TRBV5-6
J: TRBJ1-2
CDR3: CASSLNRGRDGYTF

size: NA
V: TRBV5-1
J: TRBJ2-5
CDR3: CASSLSTSGETQYF

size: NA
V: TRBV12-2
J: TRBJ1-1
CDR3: CASRFRCITSGQPNTEAFF

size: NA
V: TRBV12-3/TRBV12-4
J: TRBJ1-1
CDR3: CASSPTGVLGTFF

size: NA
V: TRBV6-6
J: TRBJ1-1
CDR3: CASIPPLHPKAFF

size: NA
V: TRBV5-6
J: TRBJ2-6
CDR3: CASSFSPLSGANVLTF

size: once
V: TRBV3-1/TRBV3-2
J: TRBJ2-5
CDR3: CASSHPRTSVKETQYF

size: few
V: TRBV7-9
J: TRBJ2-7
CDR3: CASSLVGQGFSYEQYF

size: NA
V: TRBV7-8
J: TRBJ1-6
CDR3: CASSSSRDNTTPLHF

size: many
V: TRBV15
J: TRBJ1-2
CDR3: CATSREGGGRGYTF